One and the same sample provided the 7 T cell receptor beta chains below, sequenced in a study of low-dose radiotherapy and immunotherapy resistance in tumors. Time point defined: before trial treatment. TRAV- and TRBV-specific primers, spanning alpha and beta chains, primed first-strand cDNA. TCR amplification involved about 20 PCR cycles with a constant-region primer and V-primer adapter. TCRdb reanalysed the reads using MiXCR and keeps one entry per CDR3 protein. The sample shows around 83,000 distinct CDR3 sequences, 18% of them seen only once. Sequenced material: PBMCs, taken before treatment. Every receptor here comes from a male donor with prostate cancer.

Many counts were recorded for this clonotype. V gene TRBV6-5 combines with J gene TRBJ2-2, with 9 bases lining up with TRBD1. The CDR3 has 14 amino acids. V shed 6 bases, J shed 2 bases, and the junction held 1 base outside the gene matches. From germline, CDR1 is MNHEY and CDR2 SVGAGI. Here the CDR3 reads CASRDRGNTGELFF. The CDR3 DNA reads TGTGCCAGCAGGGACAGGGGTAACACCGGGGAGCTGTTTTTT.

This clonotype was recorded many times. The chain links TRBV19 to TRBJ1-1; 8 nucleotides match TRBD1. V was pared by 7 bases and J by 2 bases, with 6 bases of the junction left unmatched. In germline, CDR1 is LNHDA, CDR2 SQIVND (reference sequence). This CDR3 is built from 14 residues. The CDR3 coding sequence is TGTGCCAGTAAGCGACAGGGGTCAAACACTGAAGCTTTCTTT. Encoded protein: CASKRQGSNTEAFF.

This clonotype was counted many times. The chain is built from TRBV7-3 and TRBJ1-2, with D unclear. Trimming left V 0 bases short and J 7 bases short, with 12 bases between. This CDR3 has 14 residues. Germline-derived CDR1 and CDR2 are SGHTA and FQGTGA. CDR3 sequence: CASSLTPGSGGYTF. In DNA form, the CDR3 reads TGTGCCAGCAGCTTAACCCCCGGGTCCGGTGGCTACACCTTC.

This clonotype showed up many times. This sequence joins TRBV7-2 and TRBJ1-2; D is possibly TRBD1 (6 bases). CDR3 length: 15 amino acids. The V gene's germline CDR1 is SGHTA and CDR2 FQGNSA. Trimming pared 5 bases from V and 1 base from J, leaving 14 bases between. This CDR3 is CASSPQDRLNYGYTF. The CDR3 nucleotides read TGTGCCAGCAGCCCCCAGGACAGACTTAACTATGGCTACACCTTC.

Note on this clonotype: A far larger clone is a single base away, which makes a read error likely. As DNA, the CDR3 is TGCAGTGCTAGAGATCTTGAGGTGAATAGACTAGCGGGGGACAATGAGCAGTACTTC. It yields the protein CSARDLEVNRLAGDNEQYF. The V and J genes are TRBV20-1 and TRBJ2-5; TRBD2 agrees at 12 bases. There are 19 residues in the CDR3. V lost 0 bases to trimming and J lost 11 bases; unmatched junction nucleotides: 22. Germline V lookup: CDR1 DFQATT, CDR2 SNEGSKA (reference sequence).

In its sample, this clonotype was seen many times. The chain links TRBV4-1 to TRBJ2-5; 9 bases map to TRBD2. The CDR3 is made up of 15 amino acids. Germline V gene lookup returns CDR1 MGHRA and CDR2 YSYEKL. V lost 6 bases, J lost 4 bases, and 9 bases stayed unmatched. CDR3 sequence: CASRLAGGGIETQYF. For the CDR3, the DNA is TGCGCCAGCAGGCTGGCGGGAGGGGGGATAGAGACCCAGTACTTC.

Many counts were recorded for this clonotype. The chain combines TRBV7-2 with TRBJ2-1; 8 nucleotides align to TRBD2. The CDR3 consists of 14 residues. The germline CDR1 and CDR2 sequences are SGHTA and FQGNSA. V gave up 6 bases and J gave up 8 bases; unmatched junction bases: 9. The chain's CDR3 is CASRATGGPHEQFF. CDR3 in DNA: TGTGCCAGCAGGGCGACGGGGGGGCCACATGAGCAGTTCTTC.